Sequencing of this T cell receptor beta chain was carried out in a study of blood T cells in healthy people across ages. A second PCR of roughly 7 to 11 cycles used a sample-barcoded 5' primer and a J-beta primer mix. TCRdb reanalysed the 5' RACE reads using MiXCR and keeps one entry per CDR3 protein. The sample holds over 700,000 distinct CDR3 sequences, approximately 55% seen once. The CDR3 loop spans 16 amino acids. Germline CDR1 reads DFQATT; CDR2 reads SNEGSKA (reference sequence). V was cut by 0 bases and J by 1 base, with 15 bases left in between. The sample consisted of blood. The sequence derives from a man older than 75 in good health. The chain links TRBV20-1 to TRBJ1-1; D remains unclear. The DNA of the CDR3 is TGCAGTGCTAGAGATCGCGTGACTAGGGAGAACACTGAAGCTTTCTTT. This sequence encodes CSARDRVTRENTEAFF.